Each of the 13 T cell receptor beta chains below was sequenced from the same sample in a study of shared clonotypes between healthy human individuals. Profiled with immunoSEQ multiplex PCR; TCRdb holds only in-frame clones, not every one. Seen here are over 300,000 clones, around 87% observed once, and the top ten hold 16%. Sequencing was done on a sample of memory CD8+ T cells sorted from blood. Indicated subset: CD45RO+ cells pooled with CCR7-negative TemRA cells. The receptors were gathered from a man between 18 and 29 years old in good health.

The chain combines TRBV5-1 with TRBJ2-1; D not certain. The CDR3 totals 13 residues. The germline V gene encodes CDR1 SGHRS and CDR2 YFSETQ. V was pared by 7 bases and J by 5 bases, with 13 bases between. The CDR3 sequence is CASYPETNNEQFF. The CDR3 coding sequence is TGCGCCAGCTACCCGGAGACCAACAATGAGCAGTTCTTC.

The chain uses TRBV27 and TRBJ2-7; D perhaps matches TRBD2 (5 bases). The germline V gene encodes CDR1 MNHEY and CDR2 SMNVEV (reference sequence). This CDR3 has 12 amino acids. V lost 2 bases and J lost 6, with 8 bases in between. CDR3 sequence reads: CASSLLRGEQYF. The CDR3 DNA is TGTGCCAGCAGTTTACTTCGGGGCGAGCAGTACTTC.

V is TRBV28 and J is TRBJ2-3, with D unclear. CDR1 is MDHEN, CDR2 SYDVKM, per germline. CDR3 length: 15 amino acids. The V end was cut by 6 bases, the J end by 1 base, with 14 bases between. CDR3 coding DNA: TGTGCCAGCAGGCTGTATGGAGATGGCACAGATACGCAGTATTTT. Its protein is CASRLYGDGTDTQYF.

This chain uses TRBV20-1 with TRBJ1-2; 9 bases align to TRBD1. This CDR3 region has 11 residues. V lost 6 bases and J lost 5; bases outside the gene matches: 1. Germline lookup yields CDR1 DFQATT and CDR2 SNEGSKA (reference sequence). The CDR3 here is CSAGQGYGYTF. The CDR3 region has the DNA TGCAGTGCGGGACAGGGATATGGCTACACCTTC.

The V gene is TRBV4-1, the J gene TRBJ2-2; TRBD2 is a possible D gene (5 bases). The CDR3 sequence is 17 residues long. Trimming stripped 0 bases from V and 1 base from J, with 12 bases between. CDR1 and CDR2 (germline): MGHRA, YSYEKL. The CDR3 nucleotides read TGCGCCAGCAGCCAAGACCCCCCGGGGATGAACACCGGGGAGCTGTTTTTT. The encoded protein is CASSQDPPGMNTGELFF.

The chain has TRBV5-1 and TRBJ1-4; perhaps TRBD1 as D (5 bases). Germline V CDR1 and CDR2: SGHRS, YFSETQ. Trimming cost V 4 bases and J 6 bases, with 10 bases left between them. This CDR3 comprises 13 residues. The CDR3 DNA sequence: TGCGCCAGCAGCGCGGGGCGGGATGAAAAACTGTTTTTT. This codes for CASSAGRDEKLFF.

The V gene is TRBV6-5, the J gene TRBJ1-2; no reliable D call. Trimming took off 6 bases at V and 1 base at J, with 12 bases between the two ends. Germline CDR1 MNHEY, CDR2 SVGAGI. The CDR3 extends over 14 amino acids. The CDR3 bases are TGTGCCAGCAGCCCCGATGGAGGTAACTATGGCTACACCTTC. Translating gives CASSPDGGNYGYTF.

The chain uses TRBV30 and TRBJ1-4; D gene ambiguous. Looked up from germline, CDR1 is GTSNPN and CDR2 is SVGIG (reference sequence). This CDR3 is built from 17 residues. Trimming stripped 2 bases from V and 0 bases from J, with 16 bases between. Written as DNA, the CDR3 is TGTGCCTGGAGTAGAAAGGGTCTTGTTGCAACTAATGAAAAACTGTTTTTT. It encodes CAWSRKGLVATNEKLFF.

This chain links TRBV28 with TRBJ1-2, with 12 bases identical to TRBD1. The V segment lost 6 bases and the J segment 4 bases; nucleotides outside the gene matches: 9. Germline V gene sequence: CDR1 MDHEN, CDR2 SYDVKM. This CDR3 region has 16 residues. CDR3 nucleotide sequence: TGTGCCAGCAGACCCGGGACAGGGGGCGGGAGCTATGGCTACACCTTC. It encodes CASRPGTGGGSYGYTF.

This chain uses TRBV6-1 with TRBJ2-5; the D gene is possibly TRBD1 (5 bases). The CDR3 totals 15 residues. V was shortened by 2 bases and J by 5 bases, with 15 bases between the two germline ends. Per the germline V gene, CDR1 is MNHNS and CDR2 is SASEGT. This chain's CDR3 is CASSEQPGMGETQYF. In nucleotides, the CDR3 is TGTGCCAGCAGTGAACAGCCAGGGATGGGCGAGACCCAGTACTTC.

V usage is TRBV7-9 and J usage is TRBJ2-2, with D possibly being TRBD1 (6 bases). The CDR3 length is 17 residues. Germline values: CDR1 SEHNR, CDR2 FQNEAQ (reference sequence). V lost 4 bases to trimming and J lost 2 bases, with 17 bases between them. The CDR3: CASSWVRDTQNTGELFF. The CDR3 DNA is TGTGCCAGCAGCTGGGTCAGGGACACACAAAACACCGGGGAGCTGTTTTTT.

For the CDR3, the DNA is TGTGCCTGGAGTGTAGGCGAAGGGGAGACCATATATTTT. Protein sequence: CAWSVGEGETIYF. The genes are TRBV30 and TRBJ1-3; TRBD1 might be the D (5 bases). Deletions cut 0 bases from V and 10 bases from J, with 13 bases between. Germline values: CDR1 GTSNPN, CDR2 SVGIG (reference sequence). The CDR3 runs to 13 residues.

The V and J genes are TRBV5-6 and TRBJ2-7; 8 positions agree with TRBD2. Germline V gene lookup returns CDR1 SGHDT and CDR2 YYEEEE. V gave up 3 bases and J gave up 4 bases; unmatched junction bases: 9. The CDR3 is made up of 15 amino acids. This chain's CDR3 is CASSYFTGGGYEQYF. The CDR3 DNA sequence: TGTGCCAGCAGCTATTTTACGGGAGGGGGTTACGAGCAGTACTTC.